What follows are 14 T cell receptor beta chains derived from one specimen sequenced in a study of blood T cell repertoires in COVID-19. The data were produced by immunoSEQ multiplex PCR, yet TCRdb's version contains in-frame clones alone and is incomplete. The table shows 200,000 to 300,000 clones, with around 87% occurring only once. Sequences were obtained from peripheral blood. The source is a woman aged 45-65 years with acute or convalescent COVID-19.

This sequence joins TRBV27 and TRBJ1-5; unclear D gene. Germline V gene lookup returns CDR1 MNHEY and CDR2 SMNVEV (reference sequence). With 5 bases removed from V and 4 bases from J, the gap between germline ends came to 15 bases. The CDR3 spans 15 residues. The CDR3 nucleotides are TGTGCCAGCAGTCCTCTAGACCGGTTAAATCAGCCCCAGCATTTT. This gives the protein CASSPLDRLNQPQHF.

The chain recombines TRBV3-1 (or the pseudogene TRBV3-2) with TRBJ2-7; D remains unclear. The V and J ends lost 3 bases and 7 bases respectively, with 10 bases between them. Germline V gene sequence: CDR1 LGHDT, CDR2 YNNKEL (reference sequence). The CDR3 covers 12 residues. CDR3 sequence: CASSHTVEEQYF. In DNA form, the CDR3 reads TGTGCCAGCAGCCATACAGTGGAAGAGCAGTACTTC.

The chain recombines TRBV5-1 with TRBJ2-7, with D hard to call. The V gene's germline CDR1 is SGHRS and CDR2 YFSETQ. V was clipped by 2 bases and J by 0 bases, with 9 bases between them. The CDR3 runs 14 residues. CDR3 DNA sequence: TGCGCCAGCAGCTTCTCAGGATACTCCTACGAGCAGTACTTC. Translation: CASSFSGYSYEQYF.

This chain connects TRBV4-3 to TRBJ1-4; a possible D gene is TRBD1 (6 bases). CDR3 length equals 16 residues. Trimming took off 2 bases at V and 0 bases at J, with 10 bases between the two ends. Germline CDR1 LGHNA, CDR2 YSLEER. CDR3 sequence reads: CASSQTDRPTNEKLFF. The CDR3 DNA reads TGCGCCAGCAGCCAAACGGACAGACCAACTAATGAAAAACTGTTTTTT.

The chain links TRBV18 to TRBJ2-1; 7 bases line up with TRBD2. V was pared by 2 bases and J by 6 bases, with 4 bases of the junction left unmatched. The CDR3 loop spans 14 amino acids. Germline V gene sequence: CDR1 KGHSH, CDR2 LQKENI. CDR3: CASSPRTSRNEQFF. CDR3 DNA: TGTGCCAGCTCACCAAGGACTAGTCGCAATGAGCAGTTCTTC.

This rearrangement joins TRBV11-2 to TRBJ2-7, with D possibly TRBD2 on 6 matching bases. With 1 base removed from V and 6 bases from J, the gap between germline ends came to 19 bases. The CDR3 length is 16 residues. Per germline, CDR1 SGHAT and CDR2 FQNNGV. Here the CDR3 DNA reads TGTGCCAGCAGCTTAGGGAGGGCGGGAATTGGGGGCGAGCAGTACTTC. Its protein is CASSLGRAGIGGEQYF.

The chain couples TRBV6-1 to TRBJ2-3, with D perhaps matching TRBD2 (6 bases). Trimming cost V 0 bases and J 4 bases, with 17 bases left between them. Germline CDR1 reads MNHNS; CDR2 reads SASEGT. The CDR3 covers 17 residues. CDR3 residues: CASSEAVGGAGSDTQYF. The CDR3 DNA sequence: TGTGCCAGCAGTGAAGCCGTTGGGGGAGCGGGTTCAGATACGCAGTATTTT.

This sequence joins TRBV7-2 and TRBJ2-7; D might be TRBD1 (6 bases). The CDR3 is 13 residues long. Trimming took 3 bases from V and 6 from J, leaving 12 bases between them. The V gene's germline CDR1 is SGHTA and CDR2 FQGNSA. The CDR3 loop is CASSFTTGVEQYF. In nucleotides, the CDR3 is TGTGCCAGCAGCTTCACGACAGGCGTCGAGCAGTACTTC.

The V call is TRBV5-8, the J call TRBJ1-1; weak D call: TRBD1 (5 bases). Trimming stripped 7 bases from V and 0 bases from J, with 13 bases between. Germline values: CDR1 SGHTS, CDR2 YDEGEE. The CDR3 covers 14 residues. The CDR3 region has the DNA TGTGCCAGCGGGGCGGAACCCTTGAACACTGAAGCTTTCTTT. Translated: CASGAEPLNTEAFF.

The chain recombines TRBV2 with TRBJ1-3; 8 bases fit TRBD1. This CDR3 has 17 residues. J was trimmed by 0 bases and V by 6 bases; bases with no gene match: 10. CDR1 SNHLY and CDR2 FYNNEI come from the germline V gene. The CDR3 nucleotides read TGTGCCAGCAGGGCCGGACAGGGCCAAAGCTCTGGAAACACCATATATTTT. Residues: CASRAGQGQSSGNTIYF.

This clone is a singleton in its sample. The chain carries TRBV5-5 and TRBJ1-5; 9 bases match TRBD1. The CDR3 length is 15 residues. Germline V lookup: CDR1 SGHKS, CDR2 YYEKEE (reference sequence). The V and J ends lost 3 bases and 6 bases, in that order; junction bases with no gene match: 7. This CDR3 reads CASSSQTGGGQPQHF. Here the CDR3 DNA reads TGTGCCAGCAGCTCGCAAACAGGGGGCGGTCAGCCCCAGCATTTT.

The CDR3 sequence is CASGRGGPYGYTF. The CDR3 coding sequence is TGTGCCAGCGGCCGCGGCGGGCCGTATGGCTACACCTTC. V is TRBV27 and J is TRBJ1-2; D not certain. Germline V gene sequence: CDR1 MNHEY, CDR2 SMNVEV (reference sequence). This CDR3 has 13 amino acids. With 8 bases removed from V and 5 bases from J, the gap between germline ends came to 15 bases.

In the case of this clone: Other DNA sequences in the same sample also yield this CDR3. The J gene is TRBJ2-3, the V gene TRBV5-1; 8 bases align to TRBD2. Unmatched junction bases numbered 2, after V lost 4 bases and J lost 1 base. Germline assignment: CDR1 SGHRS and CDR2 YFSETQ. This CDR3 is built from 14 residues. The CDR3 DNA reads TGCGCCAGCAGCCGGGGGGGTGGCACAGATACGCAGTATTTT. Amino acid sequence: CASSRGGGTDTQYF.

The J gene is TRBJ2-1, the V gene TRBV19, with TRBD2 matching over 10 bases. The CDR3 runs 22 residues. Germline values: CDR1 LNHDA, CDR2 SQIVND (reference sequence). V was clipped by 7 bases and J by 8 bases; unmatched bases: 32. CDR3 bases: TGTGCCAGTAACTCTAAGGGAGATCTTAGAGTAGCGGGAGGCCCTACCGGGGATGAGCAGTTCTTC. Translation gives CASNSKGDLRVAGGPTGDEQFF.